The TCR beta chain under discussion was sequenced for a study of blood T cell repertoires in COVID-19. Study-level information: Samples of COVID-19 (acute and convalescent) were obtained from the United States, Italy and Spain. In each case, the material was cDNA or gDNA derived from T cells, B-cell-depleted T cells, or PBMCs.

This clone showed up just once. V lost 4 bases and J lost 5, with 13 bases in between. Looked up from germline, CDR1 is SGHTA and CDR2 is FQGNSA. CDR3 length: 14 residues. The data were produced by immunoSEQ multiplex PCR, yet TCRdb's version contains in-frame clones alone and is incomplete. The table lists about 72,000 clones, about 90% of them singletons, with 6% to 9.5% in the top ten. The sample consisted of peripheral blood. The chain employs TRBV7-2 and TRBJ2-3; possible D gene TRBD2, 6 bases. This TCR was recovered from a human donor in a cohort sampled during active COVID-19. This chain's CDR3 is CASSWRGVEDTQYF. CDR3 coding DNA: TGTGCCAGCAGCTGGCGCGGGGTAGAAGATACGCAGTATTTT.